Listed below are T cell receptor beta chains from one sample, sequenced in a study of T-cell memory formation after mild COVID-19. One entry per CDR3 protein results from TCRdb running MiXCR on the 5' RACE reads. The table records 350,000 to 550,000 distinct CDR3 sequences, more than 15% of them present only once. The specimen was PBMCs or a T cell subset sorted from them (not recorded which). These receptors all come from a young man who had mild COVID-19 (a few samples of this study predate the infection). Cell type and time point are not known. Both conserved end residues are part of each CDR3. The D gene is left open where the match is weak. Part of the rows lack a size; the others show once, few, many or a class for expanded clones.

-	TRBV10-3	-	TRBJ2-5	TGTGCCATCACCAGTCCTGAGACCCAGTACTTC	CAITSPETQYF
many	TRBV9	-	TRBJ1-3	TGTGCCAGCAGCGTACAGAGTTCTGGAAACACCATATATTTT	CASSVQSSGNTIYF
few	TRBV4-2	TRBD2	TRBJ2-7	TGTGCCAGCAGCCAAGATCCCGCTAGCGGGGTCTACGAGCAGTACTTC	CASSQDPASGVYEQYF
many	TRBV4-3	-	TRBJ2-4	TGCGCCAGCAGCTCACAGACAGGCTCAAAAAACATTCAGTACTTC	CASSSQTGSKNIQYF
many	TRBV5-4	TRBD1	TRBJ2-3	TGTGCCAGCAGCCTGGACAGGGGGGCAGATACGCAGTATTTT	CASSLDRGADTQYF
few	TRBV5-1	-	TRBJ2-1	TGCGCCAGCAGCTTGGCCGGTGGGGGGAGCTCCTACAATGAGCAGTTCTTC	CASSLAGGGSSYNEQFF
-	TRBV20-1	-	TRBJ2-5	TGCAGTGCTAGAGATCGCAGGGAGCAAGAGACCCAGTACTTC	CSARDRREQETQYF
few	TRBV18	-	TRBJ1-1	TGTGCCAGCTCACCGTGGGGCCGATCGGAGCCTGAAGCTTTCTTT	CASSPWGRSEPEAFF
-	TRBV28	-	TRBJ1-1	TGTGCCAGCAGTCCCCCCAGGGCCTTGGGAGCTTTCTTT	CASSPPRALGAFF
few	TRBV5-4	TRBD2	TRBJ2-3	TGTGCCAGCAGCGGGGGACTAGCGGGGGCAGATACGCAGTATTTT	CASSGGLAGADTQYF
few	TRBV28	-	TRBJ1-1	TGTGCCAGCAGTTTCTTCATGCGGCCCCGGACAGCGATGAACACTGAAGCTTTCTTT	CASSFFMRPRTAMNTEAFF
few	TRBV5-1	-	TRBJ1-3	TGCGCCAGCAGCTTTTGGTCCGGGGGAAACACCATATATTTT	CASSFWSGGNTIYF
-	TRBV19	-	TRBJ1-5	TGTGCCAGTAGTGACCGGGATTCTAGCAATCAGCCCCAGCATTTT	CASSDRDSSNQPQHF
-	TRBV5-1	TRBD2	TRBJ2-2	TGCGCCAGCAGCTACGGACTAGCGGGGAACACCGGGGAGCTGTTTTTT	CASSYGLAGNTGELFF
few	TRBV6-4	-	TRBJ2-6	TGTGCCAGCAGTGAGTGGTCTGGGGCCAACGTCCTGACTTTC	CASSEWSGANVLTF
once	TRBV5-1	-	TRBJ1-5	TGCGCCAGCAGCTTGGAGGGCAGAAATCAGCCCCAGCATTTT	CASSLEGRNQPQHF
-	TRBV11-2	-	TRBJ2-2	TGTGCCAGCAGCTTAGTCCGAGGGCCTAGGACCGGGGAGCTGTTTTTT	CASSLVRGPRTGELFF
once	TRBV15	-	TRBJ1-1	TGTGCCACCAGCAGAGAGGTAGGCGACACTGAAGCTTTCTTT	CATSREVGDTEAFF
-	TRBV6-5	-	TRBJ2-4	TGTGCCAGCAGTCCCCGGGCCACCGGGAAAAACATTCAGTACTTC	CASSPRATGKNIQYF
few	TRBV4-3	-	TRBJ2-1	TGCGCCAGCAGCGACAGCGGAGGGGTTAGATACAATGAGCAGTTCTTC	CASSDSGGVRYNEQFF
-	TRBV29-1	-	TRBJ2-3	TGCAGCGTTGGGCGACAGGAAGATACGCAGTATTTT	CSVGRQEDTQYF
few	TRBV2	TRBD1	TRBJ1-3	TGTGCCAGCAGGGCGACAGGGGGATCGGACACCATATATTTT	CASRATGGSDTIYF
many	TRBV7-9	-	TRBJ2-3	TGTGCCAGCAGCTTCGGTGTGGATACGCAGTATTTT	CASSFGVDTQYF
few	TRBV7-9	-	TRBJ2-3	TGTGCCAGCAGCTTAGCTGACCGGACAGATACGCAGTATTTT	CASSLADRTDTQYF
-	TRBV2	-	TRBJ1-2	TGTGCCAGCAGTGAATCTGGGGAAGGAGGCTACACCTTC	CASSESGEGGYTF
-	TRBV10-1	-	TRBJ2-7	TGCGCCAGCAGTGAGGTTGGGGGCGACGAGCAGTACTTC	CASSEVGGDEQYF
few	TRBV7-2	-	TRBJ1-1	TGTGCCAGCAGCTTATGGGCAGGGGCGAACACTGAAGCTTTCTTT	CASSLWAGANTEAFF
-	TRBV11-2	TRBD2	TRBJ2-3	TGTGCCAGCACCGGACTAGCCCGGAGGGATACGCAGTATTTT	CASTGLARRDTQYF
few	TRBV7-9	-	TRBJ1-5	TGTGCCAGCAGCTCACAGGATCAGCCCCAGCATTTT	CASSSQDQPQHF
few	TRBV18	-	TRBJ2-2	TGTGCCAGCTCACCACCGATTGGAGCAGCGAACACCGGGGAGCTGTTTTTT	CASSPPIGAANTGELFF
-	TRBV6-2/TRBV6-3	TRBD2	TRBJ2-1	TGTGCCAGCAGTTACTCGACTAGCGGGGTACATGAGCAGTTCTTC	CASSYSTSGVHEQFF
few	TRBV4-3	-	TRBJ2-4	TGCGCCAGCAGCCCTGACAGGTACCTGGATGGGGCCAAAAACATTCAGTACTTC	CASSPDRYLDGAKNIQYF
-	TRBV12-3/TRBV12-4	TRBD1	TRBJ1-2	TGTGCCAGCAGTGACAGGGTCCTCCCTGGCTACACCTTC	CASSDRVLPGYTF
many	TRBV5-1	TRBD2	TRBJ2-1	TGCGCCAGCAGGCCCCCCGTTAGCGGGGGAAGCTCCTACAATGAGCAGTTCTTC	CASRPPVSGGSSYNEQFF
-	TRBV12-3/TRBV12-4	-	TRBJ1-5	TGTGCCAGCAGTTTAGCGTCGGGAGGCAATCAGCCCCAGCATTTT	CASSLASGGNQPQHF
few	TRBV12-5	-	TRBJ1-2	TGTGCTAGTGCTCTCGACCGACGTTATGGCTACACCTTC	CASALDRRYGYTF
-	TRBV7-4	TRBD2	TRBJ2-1	TGTGCCAGCAGCCCCCGGACTAGAGAATACAATGAGCAGTTCTTC	CASSPRTREYNEQFF
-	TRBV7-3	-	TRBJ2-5	TGTGCCAGCAGCCGAGCCAAGGGAGAGACCCAGTACTTC	CASSRAKGETQYF
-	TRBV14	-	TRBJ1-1	TGTGCCAGCAGCGAGACAGGCTGGAACACTGAAGCTTTCTTT	CASSETGWNTEAFF
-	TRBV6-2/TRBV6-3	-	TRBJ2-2	TGTGCCAGCAGAACATGGGGGCAGGGAGACACCGGGGAGCTGTTTTTT	CASRTWGQGDTGELFF
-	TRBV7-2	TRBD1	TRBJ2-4	TGTGCCAGCAGCTTGACCTCGGGACAGGGATGGACCAAAAACATTCAGTACTTC	CASSLTSGQGWTKNIQYF